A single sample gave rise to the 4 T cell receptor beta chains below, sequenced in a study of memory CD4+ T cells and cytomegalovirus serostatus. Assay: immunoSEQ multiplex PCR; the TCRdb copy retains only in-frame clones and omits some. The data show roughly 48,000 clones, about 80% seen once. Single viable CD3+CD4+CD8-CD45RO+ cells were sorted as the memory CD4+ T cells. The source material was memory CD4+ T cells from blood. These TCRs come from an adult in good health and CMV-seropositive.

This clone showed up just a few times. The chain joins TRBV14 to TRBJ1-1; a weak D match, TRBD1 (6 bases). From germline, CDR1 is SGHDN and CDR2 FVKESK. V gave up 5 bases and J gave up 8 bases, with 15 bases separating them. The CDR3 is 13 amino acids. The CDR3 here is CASSKRSGTEAFF. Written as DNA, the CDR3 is TGTGCCAGCAGCAAGCGTTCCGGGACAGAAGCTTTCTTT.

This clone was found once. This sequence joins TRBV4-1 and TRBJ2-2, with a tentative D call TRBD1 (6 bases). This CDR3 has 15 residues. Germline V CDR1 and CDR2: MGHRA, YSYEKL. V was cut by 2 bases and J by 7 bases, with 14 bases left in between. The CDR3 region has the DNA TGCGCCAGCAGCCAAACCCAGGGGTTAATCGGGGAGCTGTTTTTT. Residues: CASSQTQGLIGELFF.

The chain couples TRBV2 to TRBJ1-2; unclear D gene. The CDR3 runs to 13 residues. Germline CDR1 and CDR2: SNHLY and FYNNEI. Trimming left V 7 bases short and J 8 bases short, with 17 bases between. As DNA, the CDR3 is TGTGCCAGCACGGACCGCCTTTCAGACGGCTACACCTTC. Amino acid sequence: CASTDRLSDGYTF. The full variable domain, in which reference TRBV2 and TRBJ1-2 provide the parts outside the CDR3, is EPEVTQTPSHQVTQMGQEVILRCVPISNHLYFYWYRQILGQKVEFLVSFYNNEISEKSEIFDDQFSVERPDGSNFTLKIRSTKLEDSAMYFCASTDRLSDGYTFGSGTRLTVV.

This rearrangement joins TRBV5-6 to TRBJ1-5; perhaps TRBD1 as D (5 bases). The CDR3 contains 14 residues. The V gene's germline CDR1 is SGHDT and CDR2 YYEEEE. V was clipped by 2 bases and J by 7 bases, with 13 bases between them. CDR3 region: CASSFRGGGQPQHF. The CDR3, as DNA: TGTGCCAGCAGCTTCCGTGGGGGGGGACAGCCCCAGCATTTT.